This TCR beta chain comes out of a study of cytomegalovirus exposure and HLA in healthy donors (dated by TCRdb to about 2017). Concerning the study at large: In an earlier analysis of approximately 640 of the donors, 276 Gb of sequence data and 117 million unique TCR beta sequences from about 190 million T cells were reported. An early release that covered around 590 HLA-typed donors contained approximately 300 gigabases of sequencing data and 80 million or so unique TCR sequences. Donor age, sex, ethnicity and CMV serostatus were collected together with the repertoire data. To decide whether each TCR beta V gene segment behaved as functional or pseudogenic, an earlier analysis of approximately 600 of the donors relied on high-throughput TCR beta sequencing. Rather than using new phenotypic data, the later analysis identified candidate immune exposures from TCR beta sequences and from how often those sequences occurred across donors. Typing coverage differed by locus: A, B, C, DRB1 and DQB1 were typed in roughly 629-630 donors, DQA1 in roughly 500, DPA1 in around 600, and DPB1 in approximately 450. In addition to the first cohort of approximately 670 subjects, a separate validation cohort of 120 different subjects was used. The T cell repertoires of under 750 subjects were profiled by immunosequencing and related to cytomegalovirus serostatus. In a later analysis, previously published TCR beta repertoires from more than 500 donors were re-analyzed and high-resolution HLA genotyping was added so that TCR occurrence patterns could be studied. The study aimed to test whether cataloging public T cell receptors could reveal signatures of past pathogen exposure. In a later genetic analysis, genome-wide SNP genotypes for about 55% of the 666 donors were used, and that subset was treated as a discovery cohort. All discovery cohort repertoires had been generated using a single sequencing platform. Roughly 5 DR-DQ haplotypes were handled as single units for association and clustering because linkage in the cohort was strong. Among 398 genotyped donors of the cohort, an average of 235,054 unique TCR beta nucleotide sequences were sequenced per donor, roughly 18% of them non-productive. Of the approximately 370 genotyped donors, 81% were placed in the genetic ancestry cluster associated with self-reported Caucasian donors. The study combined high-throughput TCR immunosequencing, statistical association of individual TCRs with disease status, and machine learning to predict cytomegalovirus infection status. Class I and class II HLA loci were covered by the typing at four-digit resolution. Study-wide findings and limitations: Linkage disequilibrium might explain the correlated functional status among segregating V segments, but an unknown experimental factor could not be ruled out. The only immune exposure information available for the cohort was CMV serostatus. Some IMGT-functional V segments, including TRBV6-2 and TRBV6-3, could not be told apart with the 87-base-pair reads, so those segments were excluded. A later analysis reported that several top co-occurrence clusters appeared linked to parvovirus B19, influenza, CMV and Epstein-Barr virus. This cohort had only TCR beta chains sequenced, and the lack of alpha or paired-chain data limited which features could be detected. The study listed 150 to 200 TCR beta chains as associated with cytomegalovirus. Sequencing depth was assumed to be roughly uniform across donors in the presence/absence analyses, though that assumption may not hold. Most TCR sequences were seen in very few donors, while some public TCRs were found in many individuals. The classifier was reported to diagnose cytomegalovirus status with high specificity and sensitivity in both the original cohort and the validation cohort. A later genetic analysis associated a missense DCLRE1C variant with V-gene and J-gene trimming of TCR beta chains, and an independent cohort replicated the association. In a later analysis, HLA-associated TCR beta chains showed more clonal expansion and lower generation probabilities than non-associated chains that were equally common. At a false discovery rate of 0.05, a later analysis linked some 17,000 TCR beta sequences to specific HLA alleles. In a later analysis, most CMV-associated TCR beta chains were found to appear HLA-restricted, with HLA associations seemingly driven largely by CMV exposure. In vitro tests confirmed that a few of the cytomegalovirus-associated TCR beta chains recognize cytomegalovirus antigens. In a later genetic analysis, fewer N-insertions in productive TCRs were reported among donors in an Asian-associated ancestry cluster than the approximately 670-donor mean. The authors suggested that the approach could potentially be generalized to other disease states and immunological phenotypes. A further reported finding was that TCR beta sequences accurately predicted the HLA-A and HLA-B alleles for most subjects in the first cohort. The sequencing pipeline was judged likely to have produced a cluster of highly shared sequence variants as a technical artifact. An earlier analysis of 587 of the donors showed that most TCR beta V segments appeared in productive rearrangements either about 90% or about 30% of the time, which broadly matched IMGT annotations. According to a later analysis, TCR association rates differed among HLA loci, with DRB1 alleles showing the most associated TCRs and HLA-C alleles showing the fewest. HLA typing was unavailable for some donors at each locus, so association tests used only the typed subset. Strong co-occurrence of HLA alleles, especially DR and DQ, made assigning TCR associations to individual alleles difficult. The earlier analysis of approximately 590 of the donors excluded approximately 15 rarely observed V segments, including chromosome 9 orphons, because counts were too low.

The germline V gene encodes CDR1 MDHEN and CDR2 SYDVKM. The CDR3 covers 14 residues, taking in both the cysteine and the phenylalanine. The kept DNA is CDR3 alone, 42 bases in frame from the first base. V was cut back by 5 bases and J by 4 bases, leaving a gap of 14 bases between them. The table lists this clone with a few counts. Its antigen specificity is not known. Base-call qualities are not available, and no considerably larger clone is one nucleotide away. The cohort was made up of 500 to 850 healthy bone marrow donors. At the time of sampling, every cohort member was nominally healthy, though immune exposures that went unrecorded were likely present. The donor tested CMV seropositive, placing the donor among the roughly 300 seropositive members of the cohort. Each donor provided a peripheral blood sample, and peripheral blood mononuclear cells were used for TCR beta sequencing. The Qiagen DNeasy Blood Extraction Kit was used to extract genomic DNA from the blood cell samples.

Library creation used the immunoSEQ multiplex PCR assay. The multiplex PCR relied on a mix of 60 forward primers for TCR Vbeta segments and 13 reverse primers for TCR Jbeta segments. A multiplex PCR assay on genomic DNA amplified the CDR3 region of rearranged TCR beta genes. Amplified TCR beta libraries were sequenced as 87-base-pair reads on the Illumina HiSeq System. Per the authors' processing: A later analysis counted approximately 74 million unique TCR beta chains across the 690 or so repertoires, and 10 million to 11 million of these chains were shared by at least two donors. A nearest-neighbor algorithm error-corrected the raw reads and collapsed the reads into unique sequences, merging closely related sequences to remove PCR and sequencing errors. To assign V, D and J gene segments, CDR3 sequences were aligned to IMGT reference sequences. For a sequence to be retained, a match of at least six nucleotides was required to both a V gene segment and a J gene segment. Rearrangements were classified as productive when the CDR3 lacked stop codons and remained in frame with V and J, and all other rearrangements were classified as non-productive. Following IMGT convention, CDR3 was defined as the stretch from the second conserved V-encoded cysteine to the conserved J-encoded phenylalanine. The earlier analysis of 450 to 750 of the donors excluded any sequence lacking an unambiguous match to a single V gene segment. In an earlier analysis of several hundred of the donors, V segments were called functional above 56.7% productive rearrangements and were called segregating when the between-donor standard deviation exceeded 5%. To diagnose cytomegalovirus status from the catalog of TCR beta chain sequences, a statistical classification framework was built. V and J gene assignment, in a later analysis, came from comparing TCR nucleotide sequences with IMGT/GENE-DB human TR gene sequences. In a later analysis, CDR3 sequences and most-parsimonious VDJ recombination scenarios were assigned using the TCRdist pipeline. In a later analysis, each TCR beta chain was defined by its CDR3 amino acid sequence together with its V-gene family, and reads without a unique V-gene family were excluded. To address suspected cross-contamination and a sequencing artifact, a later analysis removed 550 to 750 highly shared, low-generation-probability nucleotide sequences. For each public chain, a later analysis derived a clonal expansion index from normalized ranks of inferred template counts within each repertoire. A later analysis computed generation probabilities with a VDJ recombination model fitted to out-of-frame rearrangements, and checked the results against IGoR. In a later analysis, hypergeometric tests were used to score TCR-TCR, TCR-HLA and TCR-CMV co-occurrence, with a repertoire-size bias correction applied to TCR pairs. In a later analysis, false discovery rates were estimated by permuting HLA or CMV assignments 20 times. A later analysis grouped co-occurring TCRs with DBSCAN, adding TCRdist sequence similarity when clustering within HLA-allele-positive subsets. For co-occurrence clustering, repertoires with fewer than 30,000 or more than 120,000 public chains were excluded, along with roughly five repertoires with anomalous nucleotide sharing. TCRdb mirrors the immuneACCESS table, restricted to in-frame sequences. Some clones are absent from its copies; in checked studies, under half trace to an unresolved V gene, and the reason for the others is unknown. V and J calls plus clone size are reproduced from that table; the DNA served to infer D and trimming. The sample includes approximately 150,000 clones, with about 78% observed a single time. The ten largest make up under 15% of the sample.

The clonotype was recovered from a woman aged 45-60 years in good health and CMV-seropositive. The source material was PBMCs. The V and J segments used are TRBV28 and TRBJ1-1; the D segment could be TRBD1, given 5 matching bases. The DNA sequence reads TGTGCCAGCAGTGCGGTGGGGGGGGGCACTGAAGCTTTCTTT. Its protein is CASSAVGGGTEAFF.